A single sample gave rise to the 23 T cell receptor beta chains below, sequenced in a study of vaccination and CD4 T cells after COVID-19. TCRdb reprocessed the PCR reads with MiXCR, giving one entry per CDR3 protein. The profile covers approximately 17,000 distinct CDR3 sequences, with less than 70% appearing a single time and around 1.1% taken by the ten largest. The starting material was CD4+ T cells from blood, obtained after SARS-CoV-2 vaccination. The receptors come from a human donor who had recovered from COVID-19.

V usage is TRBV5-1 and J usage is TRBJ1-1; D ambiguous. This CDR3 comprises 14 residues. Germline CDR1 is SGHRS and CDR2 is YFSETQ. Between the trimmed V and J ends, which lost 5 bases and 1 base, there was a span of 12 bases. The CDR3 region has the DNA TGCGCCAGCAGTCCTTCAGGCTCGAACACTGAAGCTTTCTTT. Its protein is CASSPSGSNTEAFF. The complete variable domain, with remaining parts taken from reference TRBV5-1 and TRBJ1-1, reads KAGVTQTPRYLIKTRGQQVTLSCSPISGHRSVSWYQQTPGQGLQFLFEYFSETQRNKGNFPGRFSGRQFSNSRSEMNVSTLELGDSALYLCASSPSGSNTEAFFGQGTRLTVV.

This chain links TRBV7-6 with TRBJ2-1; the D call may be TRBD1 or TRBD2 (5 bases each). CDR1 and CDR2 (germline): SGHVS, FNYEAQ. Between the trimmed V and J ends, which lost 2 bases and 0 bases, there was a span of 11 bases. The CDR3 extends over 16 amino acids. CDR3 sequence: CASSLSMGDSYNEQFF. The DNA for the CDR3 is TGTGCCAGCAGCTTAAGTATGGGGGACTCCTACAATGAGCAGTTCTTC.

This sequence joins TRBV4-1 and TRBJ2-4; 7 bases match TRBD2. V shed 1 base and J 9 bases; nucleotides not matched to a gene: 12. CDR1 and CDR2 (germline): MGHRA, YSYEKL. This CDR3 is built from 16 residues. The CDR3 is CASSQVGGSGRSIQYF. DNA for the CDR3: TGCGCCAGCAGCCAAGTAGGCGGGAGCGGTAGGAGCATTCAGTACTTC.

V usage is TRBV7-8 and J usage is TRBJ1-1; maybe TRBD1 (5 bases). CDR3 size: 14 residues. Between the trimmed V and J ends, which lost 1 base and 1 base, there was a span of 7 bases. Germline V gives CDR1 SGHVS, CDR2 FQNEAQ. In DNA, the CDR3 is TGTGCCAGCAGCTTAGTGGGGGGGAACACTGAAGCTTTCTTT. It translates to CASSLVGGNTEAFF.

This chain connects TRBV6-5 to TRBJ1-2; TRBD1 might be the D (5 bases). The CDR3 consists of 13 residues. Germline CDR1 is MNHEY and CDR2 is SVGAGI. Trimming took off 3 bases at V and 8 bases at J, with 13 bases between the two ends. CDR3 in DNA: TGTGCCAGCAGTTATCAGGGTGTCAGCGGCTACACCTTC. Translated, it gives CASSYQGVSGYTF.

The chain joins TRBV20-1 to TRBJ1-5; 8 nucleotides match TRBD1. With V trimmed by 2 bases and J by 7 bases, 1 base remained unmatched. The CDR3 runs to 12 residues. Germline CDR1 is DFQATT and CDR2 is SNEGSKA (reference sequence). The CDR3 nucleotides read TGCAGTGCTAGAAGGACAGGGCAGCCCCAGCATTTT. Protein: CSARRTGQPQHF.

The chain is built from TRBV28 and TRBJ1-5; weak D call: TRBD1 (6 bases). Per germline, CDR1 MDHEN and CDR2 SYDVKM. This CDR3 spans 15 amino acids. V was pared by 3 bases and J by 2 bases, with 11 bases between. The CDR3 loop is CASSFARGGNQPQHF. As DNA, the CDR3 is TGTGCCAGCAGTTTTGCCAGGGGTGGCAATCAGCCCCAGCATTTT.

This sequence joins TRBV7-2 and TRBJ1-1; D is possibly TRBD1 (5 bases). V lost 2 bases and J lost 1, with 17 bases in between. From germline, CDR1 is SGHTA and CDR2 FQGNSA. The CDR3 totals 17 residues. CDR3 region: CASSLRISTGWNTEAFF. The CDR3, as DNA: TGTGCCAGCAGCTTAAGAATAAGTACAGGTTGGAACACTGAAGCTTTCTTT.

The chain uses TRBV4-2 and TRBJ2-5; 7 bases match TRBD1. V gave up 0 bases and J gave up 5 bases; unmatched junction bases: 6. Germline V CDR1 and CDR2: LGHNA, YNFKEQ. The CDR3 is 15 residues long. This CDR3 is CASSQEAGGEETQYF. The CDR3 DNA reads TGTGCCAGCAGCCAAGAGGCAGGGGGAGAGGAGACCCAGTACTTC.

This chain connects TRBV5-8 to TRBJ2-5; maybe TRBD2 (7 bases). The CDR3 loop spans 15 amino acids. The germline V gene encodes CDR1 SGHTS and CDR2 YDEGEE. V lost 4 bases to trimming and J lost 5 bases, with 18 bases between them. CDR3: CASSPGPGGAETQYF. CDR3 DNA sequence: TGTGCCAGCAGCCCAGGGCCGGGGGGCGCGGAGACCCAGTACTTC. Variable domain in full (rest from reference TRBV5-8 and TRBJ2-5): EAGVTQSPTHLIKTRGQQATLRCSPISGHTSVYWYQQALGLGLQFLLWYDEGEERNRGNFPPRFSGRQFPNYSSELNVNALELEDSALYLCASSPGPGGAETQYFGPGTRLLVL.

V is TRBV3-1 and J is TRBJ2-5; the match to TRBD1 covers 7 bases. The J segment lost 0 bases and the V segment lost 4 bases, leaving 5 bases of the junction unmatched. Per germline, CDR1 LGHDT and CDR2 YNNKEL (reference sequence). The CDR3 contains 15 residues. This chain's CDR3 is CASSLPGTDQETQYF. As DNA, the CDR3 is TGTGCCAGCAGCCTCCCGGGGACAGACCAAGAGACCCAGTACTTC.

This rearrangement joins TRBV7-3 to TRBJ1-1; D uncertain. This CDR3 spans 14 amino acids. Between the trimmed V and J ends, which lost 1 base and 2 bases, there was a span of 8 bases. The germline V gene has CDR1 SGHTA and CDR2 FQGTGA. The CDR3 protein is CASSLSQINTEAFF. The CDR3 DNA reads TGTGCCAGCAGCTTAAGCCAGATCAACACTGAAGCTTTCTTT.

The count of this clonotype is one. The chain has TRBV20-1 and TRBJ2-1, with D hard to call. The germline CDR1 and CDR2 sequences are DFQATT and SNEGSKA (reference sequence). The CDR3 consists of 13 residues. V lost 3 bases and J 1 base, leaving 7 bases between the germline ends. In DNA form, the CDR3 reads TGCAGTGCTAGGGGGAATTCCTACAATGAGCAGTTCTTC. Translating gives CSARGNSYNEQFF.

The chain recombines TRBV27 with TRBJ2-7; a possible D gene is TRBD2 (5 bases). The CDR3 covers 15 residues. Trimming took 6 bases from V and 4 from J, leaving 19 bases between them. Germline V gives CDR1 MNHEY, CDR2 SMNVEV (reference sequence). The CDR3 nucleotides read TGTGCCAGCAGATATGCCCCTACGGGGAAATACGAGCAGTACTTC. Amino acid sequence: CASRYAPTGKYEQYF.

This clonotype came up a few times. This chain links TRBV7-9 with TRBJ1-5; a possible D gene is TRBD1 (5 bases). Trimming took off 5 bases at V and 5 bases at J, with 13 bases between the two ends. CDR1 and CDR2 from the germline V gene are SEHNR and FQNEAQ (reference sequence). The length of the CDR3 is 14 residues. CDR3 amino acids: CASSTTGTDQPQHF. CDR3 bases: TGTGCCAGCAGCACTACAGGCACCGATCAGCCCCAGCATTTT.

The chain links TRBV10-3 to TRBJ2-5; either TRBD1 or TRBD2 may fit D (5 bases each). The CDR3 consists of 14 residues. V was pared by 6 bases and J by 1 base, with 12 bases between. Germline CDR1 and CDR2: ENHRY and SYGVKD. The CDR3 nucleotides are TGTGCCATCAGACGGGACGGCTTCCAAGAGACCCAGTACTTC. This encodes CAIRRDGFQETQYF.

This clonotype was counted a few times. CDR3 residues: CSAREAGGANTGELFF. The CDR3 DNA is TGCAGTGCTAGAGAAGCGGGCGGGGCAAACACCGGGGAGCTGTTTTTT. The rearrangement links TRBV20-1 to TRBJ2-2; possibly TRBD2 for D (6 bases). With 0 bases removed from V and 2 bases from J, the gap between germline ends came to 13 bases. Germline CDR1 and CDR2: DFQATT and SNEGSKA (reference sequence). The CDR3 sequence is 16 residues long.

This rearrangement joins TRBV6-5 to TRBJ1-5, with D perhaps TRBD1 (5 bases). CDR1 is MNHEY, CDR2 SVGAGI, per germline. CDR3 length: 14 amino acids. V lost 4 bases to trimming and J lost 1 base, with 8 bases between them. In nucleotides, the CDR3 is TGTGCCAGCAGTTTCGGGGGGAGCAATCAGCCCCAGCATTTT. This sequence encodes CASSFGGSNQPQHF.

V is TRBV30 and J is TRBJ1-2; D is ambiguous. Germline loops: CDR1 GTSNPN, CDR2 SVGIG (reference sequence). The CDR3 totals 16 residues. Trimming cost V 4 bases and J 2 bases, with 20 bases left between them. The CDR3 protein is CAWIELREIMNYGYTF. Written as DNA, the CDR3 is TGTGCCTGGATTGAGTTGCGGGAGATTATGAACTATGGCTACACCTTC.

The chain has TRBV5-4 and TRBJ2-3, with 12 positions matching TRBD1. V lost 1 base, J lost 4 bases, and 4 bases stayed unmatched. The CDR3 spans 16 residues. Germline V CDR1 and CDR2: SGHNT, YYREEE (reference sequence). The CDR3 here is CASSLSGTGGADTQYF. The CDR3 DNA sequence: TGTGCCAGCAGCTTGTCCGGGACAGGGGGCGCAGATACGCAGTATTTT.

V is TRBV11-2 and J is TRBJ2-7, with no clear D. V was clipped by 5 bases and J by 3 bases, with 8 bases between them. This CDR3 comprises 12 residues. From germline, CDR1 is SGHAT and CDR2 FQNNGV. CDR3 coding DNA: TGTGCCAGCAGCCGAGAAGGCTACGAGCAGTACTTC. As protein: CASSREGYEQYF.

The DNA of the CDR3 is TGTGCCACCAGTGATCGAGAGACCCAGTACTTC. As protein: CATSDRETQYF. The rearrangement joins TRBV24-1 to TRBJ2-5; D is unresolved. The CDR3 length is 11 residues. Germline V gene lookup returns CDR1 KGHDR and CDR2 SFDVKD. V lost 3 bases and J 4 bases, leaving 2 bases between the germline ends.

The rearrangement joins TRBV9 to TRBJ2-1; TRBD2 matches at 11 bases. The CDR3 is 15 amino acids. The V segment lost 3 bases and the J segment 3 bases; nucleotides outside the gene matches: 2. Germline lookup yields CDR1 SGDLS and CDR2 YYNGEE. This CDR3 is CASSAGTSGYNEQFF. As DNA, the CDR3 is TGTGCCAGCAGCGCCGGGACTAGCGGCTACAATGAGCAGTTCTTC.